The 17 T cell receptor beta chains given below trace back to one sample, sequenced in a study of metastatic and nonmetastatic thyroid tumors. Every patient underwent thyroid surgery untreated. TCRdb used MiXCR to call clones anew from the PCR reads. This table holds around 30,000 clones, 10% to 15% found once. Sequencing input: blood. The source is a female donor with papillary thyroid cancer or a benign thyroid nodule (not recorded which). Some clones in this sample may be carry-over from other donors' samples.

This clone was seen many times. The V gene is TRBV6-5, the J gene TRBJ2-1, with D hard to call. This CDR3 is 15 amino acids long. V lost 4 bases, J lost 5 bases, and 15 bases lay in between. Germline V CDR1 and CDR2: MNHEY, SVGAGI. The CDR3 region has the DNA TGTGCCAGCAGTTTCTCCGACCGTGCGCACAATGAGCAGTTCTTC. It translates to CASSFSDRAHNEQFF.

This clone was counted many times. The gene calls are TRBV11-2 and TRBJ2-4; D perhaps matches TRBD2 (5 bases). Germline V gives CDR1 SGHAT, CDR2 FQNNGV. The CDR3 loop spans 14 amino acids. Trimming stripped 3 bases from V and 7 bases from J, with 13 bases between. The CDR3 sequence: CASSFGGGLNIQYF. In nucleotides, the CDR3 is TGTGCCAGCAGCTTTGGAGGCGGACTGAACATTCAGTACTTC. Complete variable domain (other parts from reference TRBV11-2 and TRBJ2-4): EAGVAQSPRYKIIEKRQSVAFWCNPISGHATLYWYQQILGQGPKLLIQFQNNGVVDDSQLPKDRFSAERLKGVDSTLKIQPAKLEDSAVYLCASSFGGGLNIQYFGAGTRLSVL.

This clone was observed at least ten times. This chain joins TRBV13 and TRBJ2-7; the D gene is possibly TRBD2 (5 bases). Trimming took off 3 bases at V and 6 bases at J, with 18 bases between the two ends. The CDR3 has 15 residues. Germline V CDR1 and CDR2: PRHDT, FYEKMQ (reference sequence). CDR3 sequence (DNA): TGTGCCAGCAGCTTCGCGTATAGAGGGCCGGGCGAGCAGTACTTC. Its protein is CASSFAYRGPGEQYF. The complete variable domain, with remaining parts taken from reference TRBV13 and TRBJ2-7, reads AAGVIQSPRHLIKEKRETATLKCYPIPRHDTVYWYQQGPGQDPQFLISFYEKMQSDKGSIPDRFSAQQFSDYHSELNMSSLELGDSALYFCASSFAYRGPGEQYFGPGTRLTVT.

This clone was seen ten or more times. The CDR3 DNA reads TGTGCCAGCAGCTTAAGTGGGACTAGAATTGAGCAGTTCTTC. This codes for CASSLSGTRIEQFF. The rearrangement uses TRBV7-3 and TRBJ2-1, with 8 bases identical to TRBD2. With 1 base clipped from V and 9 bases from J, the junction kept 5 bases outside the gene matches. CDR3 length: 14 residues. CDR1 SGHTA and CDR2 FQGTGA come from the germline V gene.

As for this clone: The junction and the germline gene differ at one end; a read error may be behind it. The DNA for the CDR3 is TGCAGTGCTAGGTTGGGTGGATCTCAGCCCCAACATTTT. Its translation: CSARLGGSQPQHF. The V call is TRBV20-1, the J call TRBJ1-5; no reliable D call. Germline-derived CDR1 and CDR2 are DFQATT and SNEGSKA (reference sequence). This CDR3 has 13 residues.

This clone was seen at least ten times. The chain is built from TRBV7-8 and TRBJ2-1; 13 bases fit TRBD2. Germline lookup yields CDR1 SGHVS and CDR2 FQNEAQ. There are 15 residues in the CDR3. V dropped 5 bases and J dropped 7; count of bases not matched to a gene: 5. This chain's CDR3 is CASSAGLAGANEQFF. As DNA, the CDR3 is TGTGCCAGCAGCGCCGGACTAGCGGGAGCAAATGAGCAGTTCTTC.

This clone was seen many times. V gene TRBV5-5 combines with J gene TRBJ1-5; D may be TRBD1 (5 bases). Trimming shortened V by 4 bases and J by 2 bases, and 16 bases separated the two germline ends. CDR1 is SGHKS, CDR2 YYEKEE, per germline (reference sequence). This CDR3 is built from 16 residues. The CDR3 DNA is TGTGCCAGCAGCGCCCTTCCGGACATTGGCAATCAGCCCCAGCATTTT. As protein: CASSALPDIGNQPQHF.

In this sample, this clone turned up many times. The rearrangement links TRBV6-4 to TRBJ2-3; tentative D call: TRBD1 (6 bases). CDR3 length: 12 amino acids. Germline-derived CDR1 and CDR2 are MRHNA and SNTAGT. Trimming stripped 10 bases from V and 3 bases from J, with 11 bases between. The CDR3 DNA reads as TGTGCCACCTCCCAGGGGACAGATACGCAGTATTTT. Translated: CATSQGTDTQYF.

This clone showed up many times. V is TRBV18 and J is TRBJ2-3; D tentatively reads TRBD1 or TRBD2 (6 bases each). Germline V gene lookup returns CDR1 KGHSH and CDR2 LQKENI. This CDR3 spans 15 amino acids. Trimming pared 6 bases from V and 2 bases from J, leaving 15 bases between. CDR3 sequence: CASSRRGGSTDTQYF. DNA of the CDR3: TGTGCCAGCTCCAGGAGAGGGGGGTCCACAGATACGCAGTATTTT.

The table lists this clone with a few counts. This rearrangement joins TRBV12-3 or TRBV12-4 to TRBJ2-1; a possible D gene is TRBD2 (5 bases). Between the trimmed V and J ends, which lost 5 bases and 9 bases, there was a span of 20 bases. The CDR3 has 15 residues. The CDR3 DNA is TGTGCCAGCAGTAACGGACTCCTAGGGAGCCCTGAGCAGTTCTTC. Translation gives CASSNGLLGSPEQFF.

In the case of this clone: A read error may explain this, as a much larger clone is one base away. V and J are TRBV7-9 and TRBJ1-1, with a tentative D call TRBD1 (6 bases). The CDR3 consists of 15 residues. CDR1 is SEHNR, CDR2 FQNEAQ, per germline (reference sequence). The CDR3 protein is CASSGTGAPGTEALF. DNA for the CDR3: TGTGCCAGCAGCGGGACGGGGGCACCCGGCACTGAAGCTTTATTT.

This clone was counted ten times or more. The chain joins TRBV14 to TRBJ2-3; D ambiguous. The CDR3 runs to 12 residues. V dropped 5 bases and J dropped 6 bases, with 9 bases sitting between them. The germline CDR1 and CDR2 sequences are SGHDN and FVKESK. The CDR3 nucleotides read TGTGCCAGCAGCGCATCAAGGGATACGCAGTATTTT. Translating gives CASSASRDTQYF.

By sample fraction, this clone is medium-sized. This chain connects TRBV20-1 to TRBJ2-7; 12 bases agree with TRBD1. V was pared by 3 bases and J by 4 bases, with 4 bases of the junction left unmatched. There are 14 residues in the CDR3. Looked up from germline, CDR1 is DFQATT and CDR2 is SNEGSKA (reference sequence). The CDR3 protein is CSASPGQGAYEQYF. The CDR3 region has the DNA TGCAGTGCTAGCCCGGGACAGGGGGCGTACGAGCAGTACTTC.

This clone is deemed medium-sized. The gene calls are TRBV11-2 and TRBJ2-7, with TRBD2 matching 7 bases. CDR3 length equals 16 residues. Unmatched junction bases numbered 13, after V lost 2 bases and J lost 6 bases. From germline, CDR1 is SGHAT and CDR2 FQNNGV. The CDR3 DNA sequence: TGTGCCAGCAGCTTAAAATCTGCTAGCGGATTTCCCGAGCAGTACTTC. It translates to CASSLKSASGFPEQYF.

This clone has ten or more counts. The V gene is TRBV19, the J gene TRBJ2-5; no clear D. This CDR3 contains 13 residues. Per germline, CDR1 LNHDA and CDR2 SQIVND (reference sequence). Trimming shortened V by 4 bases and J by 3 bases, and 9 bases separated the two germline ends. The CDR3 reads CASSTLNKETQYF. The CDR3 nucleotides read TGTGCCAGTAGTACCCTAAATAAAGAGACCCAGTACTTC.

Ten or more counts support this clone. The chain links TRBV20-1 to TRBJ2-3; 7 nucleotides match TRBD1. CDR1 and CDR2 from the germline V gene are DFQATT and SNEGSKA (reference sequence). The V and J ends lost 7 bases and 2 bases, in that order; junction bases with no gene match: 6. The CDR3 extends over 13 amino acids. For the CDR3, the DNA is TGCAGTGGCAGGGACAGTCTCACAGATACGCAGTATTTT. Translated, it gives CSGRDSLTDTQYF.

This clone was seen ten or more times. This chain joins TRBV7-9 and TRBJ2-5; D unclear. The V end lost 1 base, the J end lost 3 bases, and 6 bases lay between the germline ends. The CDR3 extends over 13 amino acids. Germline CDR1 is SEHNR and CDR2 is FQNEAQ (reference sequence). The CDR3 sequence: CASSLEAEETQYF. In DNA, the CDR3 is TGTGCCAGCAGCTTAGAAGCAGAAGAGACCCAGTACTTC. Full variable domain (remainder filled in from reference TRBV7-9 and TRBJ2-5): DTGVSQNPRHKITKRGQNVTFRCDPISEHNRLYWYRQTLGQGPEFLTYFQNEAQLEKSRLLSDRFSAERPKGSFSTLEIQRTEQGDSAMYLCASSLEAEETQYFGPGTRLLVL.